These 20 T cell receptor beta chains originate from one sample sequenced in a study of blood T cell repertoires in COVID-19. Clones were read by immunoSEQ multiplex PCR, and TCRdb kept only the in-frame ones, dropping some. The sample has roughly 250,000 clones; roughly 80% are singletons. Sequenced: peripheral blood. These receptors were taken from an elderly woman with active or convalescent COVID-19.

The chain has TRBV27 and TRBJ1-5; tentatively, D is TRBD1 (5 bases). The CDR3 runs to 15 residues. The germline CDR1 and CDR2 sequences are MNHEY and SMNVEV (reference sequence). Trimming pared 4 bases from V and 2 bases from J, leaving 12 bases between. The CDR3 is CASSWGGGGNQPQHF. The CDR3 DNA sequence: TGTGCCAGCAGTTGGGGAGGAGGGGGCAATCAGCCCCAGCATTTT.

The chain employs TRBV5-4 and TRBJ1-1; 7 nucleotides line up with TRBD1. This CDR3 spans 14 amino acids. V gave up 6 bases and J gave up 2 bases; unmatched junction bases: 7. Germline V gene data show CDR1 as SGHNT and CDR2 as YYREEE (reference sequence). CDR3 sequence: CASIGRQGNTEAFF. The CDR3 coding sequence is TGTGCCAGCATCGGACGACAGGGCAACACTGAAGCTTTCTTT.

The CDR3 spells CASSPRSGAYTEAFF. CDR3 bases: TGTGCCAGCAGCCCGAGATCAGGGGCCTACACTGAAGCTTTCTTT. The genes are TRBV5-4 and TRBJ1-1, with D perhaps TRBD1 (6 bases). The germline V and J ends were trimmed by 4 bases and 3 bases, with 16 bases remaining between them. This CDR3 spans 15 amino acids. The germline CDR1 and CDR2 sequences are SGHNT and YYREEE (reference sequence).

This sequence joins TRBV5-4 and TRBJ1-1; weak D call: TRBD1 (5 bases). The CDR3 length is 12 residues. Germline CDR1 SGHNT, CDR2 YYREEE (reference sequence). The V end lost 1 base, the J end lost 7 bases, and 8 bases lay between the germline ends. The CDR3 region has the DNA TGTGCCAGCAGCTTGCTCGGGGGTGAAGCTTTCTTT. Translating it yields CASSLLGGEAFF.

The rearrangement links TRBV6-5 to TRBJ1-3; no definite D call. The germline gives CDR1 MNHEY, CDR2 SVGAGI. The CDR3 covers 16 residues. Trimming shortened V by 0 bases and J by 0 bases, and 9 bases separated the two germline ends. The CDR3 nucleotides are TGTGCCAGCAGTTACTCCTTGGCGGGCTCTGGAAACACCATATATTTT. Translated: CASSYSLAGSGNTIYF.

The chain uses TRBV7-9 and TRBJ1-3; D possibly corresponds to TRBD1 (5 bases). V was pared by 1 base and J by 2 bases, with 15 bases between. The CDR3 spans 17 residues. Germline-derived CDR1 and CDR2 are SEHNR and FQNEAQ (reference sequence). DNA for the CDR3: TGTGCCAGCAGCTTAGGAGTCGGTGGGGCTGCTGGAAACACCATATATTTT. It codes for CASSLGVGGAAGNTIYF.

The chain uses TRBV28 and TRBJ1-3; TRBD1 is a possible D gene (6 bases). CDR1 and CDR2 from the germline V gene are MDHEN and SYDVKM. The CDR3 spans 14 residues. V was pared by 6 bases and J by 0 bases, with 9 bases between. CDR3 nucleotide sequence: TGTGCCAGCAGCAGGACAGTCTCTGGAAACACCATATATTTT. As protein: CASSRTVSGNTIYF.

This chain connects TRBV2 to TRBJ1-6; D is unresolved. Germline V CDR1 and CDR2: SNHLY, FYNNEI. The CDR3 extends over 11 amino acids. V lost 3 bases and J 14 bases, leaving 8 bases between the germline ends. The CDR3 spells CASSEREALHF. The CDR3 DNA reads as TGTGCCAGCAGTGAGAGGGAAGCCCTCCACTTT.

This clone was counted a single time. The J gene is TRBJ2-7, the V gene TRBV28, with 8 bases identical to TRBD1. The CDR3 extends over 14 amino acids. Trimming took 6 bases from V and 2 from J; bases not matched to a gene: 6. CDR1 is MDHEN, CDR2 SYDVKM, per germline. The DNA of the CDR3 is TGTGCCAGCAGAGACAGGGGTTGGGCCTACGAGCAGTACTTC. This gives the protein CASRDRGWAYEQYF.

CDR3 sequence reads: CACLLGPRGEKLFF. The CDR3, as DNA: TGTGCCTGTTTGTTAGGACCTCGGGGTGAAAAACTGTTTTTT. The gene calls are TRBV30 and TRBJ1-4; D is undetermined. The CDR3 covers 14 residues. Germline values: CDR1 GTSNPN, CDR2 SVGIG (reference sequence). V was clipped by 6 bases and J by 7 bases, with 18 bases between them. The whole variable domain, filled in from reference TRBV30 and TRBJ1-4, reads SQTIHQWPATLVQPVGSPLSLECTVEGTSNPNLYWYRQAAGRGLQLLFYSVGIGQISSEVPQNLSASRPQDRQFILSSKKLLLSDSGFYLCACLLGPRGEKLFFGSGTQLSVL.

J is TRBJ1-6 and V is TRBV4-1, with no clear D. This CDR3 is built from 18 residues. From germline, CDR1 is MGHRA and CDR2 YSYEKL. Trimming left V 0 bases short and J 5 bases short, with 17 bases between. The CDR3 loop reads CASSQDYADLTHNSPLHF. CDR3 coding DNA: TGCGCCAGCAGCCAAGATTATGCAGACTTAACACATAATTCACCCCTCCACTTT.

The chain carries TRBV7-2 and TRBJ2-7, with 8 bases that match TRBD1. Per the germline V gene, CDR1 is SGHTA and CDR2 is FQGNSA. The CDR3 runs to 14 residues. The V segment lost 1 base and the J segment 7 bases; nucleotides outside the gene matches: 6. This chain's CDR3 is CASSLEYRGDEQYF. CDR3 bases: TGTGCCAGCAGCTTAGAGTACAGGGGGGATGAGCAGTACTTC.

This clone was seen just once. The chain is built from TRBV28 and TRBJ1-5; D is possibly TRBD1 (5 bases). Germline V gene sequence: CDR1 MDHEN, CDR2 SYDVKM. The CDR3 is 16 amino acids. V lost 5 bases and J 2 bases, leaving 16 bases between the germline ends. The CDR3 sequence: CASSAAGEGGNQPQHF. In DNA, the CDR3 is TGTGCCAGCAGTGCGGCGGGGGAGGGTGGCAATCAGCCCCAGCATTTT.

This chain links TRBV7-2 with TRBJ2-5; 7 bases fit TRBD2. Looked up from germline, CDR1 is SGHTA and CDR2 is FQGNSA. The CDR3 is made up of 14 amino acids. Losses at the gene ends were 5 bases for V and 5 bases for J; bases not matched to a gene: 8. The CDR3 coding sequence is TGTGCCAGCAGCACTCAAGCGGGGACGGAGACCCAGTACTTC. Amino acid sequence: CASSTQAGTETQYF.

This clone was counted only a few times. This chain connects TRBV10-1 to TRBJ1-1, with TRBD1 identical over 7 bases. This CDR3 is 16 amino acids long. V trimming: 3 bases; J trimming: 4 bases; junction bases outside the gene matches: 11. Germline CDR1 is WNHNN and CDR2 is SYGVQD (reference sequence). In nucleotides, the CDR3 is TGCGCCAGCAGTGACACATTTCGACAGGGACCCACTGAAGCTTTCTTT. It encodes CASSDTFRQGPTEAFF.

The chain combines TRBV9 with TRBJ1-5, with TRBD1 identical over 7 bases. CDR3 length: 13 amino acids. Trimming at V came to 1 base and at J to 8 bases, leaving 3 bases not matched to a gene. Germline loops: CDR1 SGDLS, CDR2 YYNGEE. CDR3: CASSVQGDKPQHF. The CDR3 region has the DNA TGTGCCAGCAGCGTACAGGGGGATAAGCCCCAGCATTTT.

The J gene is TRBJ1-2, the V gene TRBV4-2; TRBD1 aligns across 7 bases. The CDR3 runs to 14 residues. The germline CDR1 and CDR2 sequences are LGHNA and YNFKEQ. Unmatched junction bases numbered 1, after V lost 0 bases and J lost 3 bases. In DNA, the CDR3 is TGTGCCAGCAGCCAAGACGGGACAGACTATGGCTACACCTTC. Its translation is CASSQDGTDYGYTF.

The genes are TRBV13 and TRBJ2-5; 9 bases are a match to TRBD1. This CDR3 region has 13 residues. V gave up 9 bases and J gave up 5 bases; unmatched junction bases: 7. CDR1 and CDR2 (germline): PRHDT, FYEKMQ (reference sequence). CDR3 protein: CASNAGTGETQYF. CDR3 DNA: TGTGCCAGTAACGCCGGGACAGGGGAGACCCAGTACTTC.

The gene calls are TRBV25-1 and TRBJ1-1; D perhaps matches TRBD1 (5 bases). Germline CDR1 reads MGHDK; CDR2 reads SYGVNS. Deletions cut 6 bases from V and 4 bases from J, with 9 bases between. The CDR3 is 12 amino acids. CDR3 protein: CASRGEGTEAFF. For the CDR3, the DNA is TGTGCCAGCAGGGGGGAGGGCACTGAAGCTTTCTTT.

The chain couples TRBV7-9 to TRBJ1-3; no clear D gene. Between the trimmed V and J ends, which lost 1 base and 0 bases, there was a span of 7 bases. This CDR3 is 15 amino acids long. Germline assignment: CDR1 SEHNR and CDR2 FQNEAQ (reference sequence). CDR3: CASSLVPISGNTIYF. As DNA, the CDR3 is TGTGCCAGCAGCTTAGTCCCAATCTCTGGAAACACCATATATTTT.